This T cell receptor (beta chain) was recovered during a study of OX40 agonist ivuxolimab in advanced cancers. Study-wide results and caveats: Patients who responded partially at 0.1-3.0 mg/kg showed clonal expansion ranking among the lowest. Antigen specificity remained undetermined for the expanded peripheral T cells.

Only in-frame clones appear in the TCRdb table, and some are missing; sequencing was by immunoSEQ multiplex PCR. The table records about 77,000 clones, around 90% of them present only once. Trimming pared 5 bases from V and 6 bases from J, leaving 26 bases between. The CDR3 sequence is 17 residues long. CDR1 and CDR2 from the germline V gene are MDHEN and SYDVKM. On this clone itself: Its antigen is still unknown.

This rearrangement joins TRBV28 to TRBJ2-7; a weak D match, TRBD2 (5 bases). The source of this sequence is an adult with an advanced solid tumor such as melanoma, head and neck, liver or kidney cancer. The sequenced sample was CD4+ or CD8+ T cells sorted from blood, obtained in a trial of the OX40 agonist ivuxolimab. The CDR3 region has the DNA TGTGCCAGCAGTCTCTCCCGCCCTCGTCCGGGATCGGTCGAGCAGTACTTC. Translating gives CASSLSRPRPGSVEQYF.